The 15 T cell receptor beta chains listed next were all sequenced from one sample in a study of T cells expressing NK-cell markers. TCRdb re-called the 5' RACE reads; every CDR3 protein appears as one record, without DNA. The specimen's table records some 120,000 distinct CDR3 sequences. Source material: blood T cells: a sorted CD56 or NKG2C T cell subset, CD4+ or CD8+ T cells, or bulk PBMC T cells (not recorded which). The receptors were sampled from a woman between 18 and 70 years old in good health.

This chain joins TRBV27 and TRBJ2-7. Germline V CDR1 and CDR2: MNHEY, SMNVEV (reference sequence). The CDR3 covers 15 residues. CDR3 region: CASSPLVEGSYEQYF.

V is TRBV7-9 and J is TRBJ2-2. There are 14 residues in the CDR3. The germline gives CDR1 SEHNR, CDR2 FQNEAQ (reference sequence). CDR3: CASSLVTNTGELFF.

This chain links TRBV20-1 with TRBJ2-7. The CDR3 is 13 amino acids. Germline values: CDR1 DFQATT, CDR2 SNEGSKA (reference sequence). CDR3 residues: CSARPTGAYEQYF.

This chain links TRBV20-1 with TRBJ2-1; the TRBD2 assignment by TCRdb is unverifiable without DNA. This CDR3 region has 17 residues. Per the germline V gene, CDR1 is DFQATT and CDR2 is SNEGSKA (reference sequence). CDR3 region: CSASRLAGVSSYNEQFF.

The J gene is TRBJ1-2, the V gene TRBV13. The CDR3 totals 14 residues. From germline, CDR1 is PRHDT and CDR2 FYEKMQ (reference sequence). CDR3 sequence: CASSPRGRVYGYTF.

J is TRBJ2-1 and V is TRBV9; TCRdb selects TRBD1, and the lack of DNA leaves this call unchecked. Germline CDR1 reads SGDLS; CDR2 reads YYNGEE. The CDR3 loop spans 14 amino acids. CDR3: CASTFGTGGNEQFF.

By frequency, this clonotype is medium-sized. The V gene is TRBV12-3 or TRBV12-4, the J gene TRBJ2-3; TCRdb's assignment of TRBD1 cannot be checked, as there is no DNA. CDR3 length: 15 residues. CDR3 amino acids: CASSSTGMDTDTQYF.

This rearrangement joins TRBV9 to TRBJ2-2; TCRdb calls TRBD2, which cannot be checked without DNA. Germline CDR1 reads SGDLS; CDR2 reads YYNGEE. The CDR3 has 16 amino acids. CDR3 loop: CASSGSSGANTGELFF.

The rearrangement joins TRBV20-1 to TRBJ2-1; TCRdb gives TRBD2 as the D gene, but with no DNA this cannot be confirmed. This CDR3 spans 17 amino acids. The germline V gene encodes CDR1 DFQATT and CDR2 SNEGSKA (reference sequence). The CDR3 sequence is CSARGGLAGGPWNEQFF.

The CDR3 here is CSVEGQDYGYTF. This chain links TRBV29-1 with TRBJ1-2. Per the germline V gene, CDR1 is SQVTM and CDR2 is ANQGSEA. CDR3 length equals 12 residues.

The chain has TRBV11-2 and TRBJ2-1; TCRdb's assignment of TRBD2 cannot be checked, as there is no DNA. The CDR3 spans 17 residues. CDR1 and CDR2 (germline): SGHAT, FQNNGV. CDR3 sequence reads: CASEGFSTGSLADEQFF.

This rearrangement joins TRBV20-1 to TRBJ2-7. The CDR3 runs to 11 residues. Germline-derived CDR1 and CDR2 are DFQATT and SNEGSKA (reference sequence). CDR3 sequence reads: CSARDDYEQYF.

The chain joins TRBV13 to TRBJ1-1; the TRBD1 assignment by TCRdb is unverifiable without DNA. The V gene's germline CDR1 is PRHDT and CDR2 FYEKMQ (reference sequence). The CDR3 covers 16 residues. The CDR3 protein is CASSYDLGGMNTEAFF.

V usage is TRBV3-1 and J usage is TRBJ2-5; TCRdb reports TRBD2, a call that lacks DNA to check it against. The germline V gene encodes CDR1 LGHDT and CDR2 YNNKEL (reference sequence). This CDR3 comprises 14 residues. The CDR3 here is CASNLGLAGKTQYF.

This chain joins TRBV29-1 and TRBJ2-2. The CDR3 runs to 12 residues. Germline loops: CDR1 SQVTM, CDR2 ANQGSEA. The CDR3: CSVQKNTGELFF.